This T cell receptor (beta chain) was obtained from a study of graft-versus-host responses after intestinal transplantation. Across the study: Transplant types were multivisceral, liver-intestinal, or isolated intestinal. Induction using anti-thymocyte globulin, followed by tacrolimus and steroids for two to three years, was given to all recipients. Findings and caveats of the study: After transplant, early declines in HvG clones were associated with peak levels of circulating GvH clones.

Co-plating was performed using 200,000 CFSE-labeled responder cells and 200,000 irradiated, violet-dye-labeled stimulator cells. Cell sorting after the reaction yielded proliferating CFSE-low CD3+CD4+ and CD3+CD8+ responders. Using immunoSEQ multiplex PCR, the repertoire was profiled, and TCRdb retains in-frame clones only, with some absent. The table has about 12,000 clones, roughly 37% seen once; the top ten hold about 3.2%. This clone was detected once. J gave up 4 bases and V 5 bases, and 8 bases lay outside the gene matches. This CDR3 comprises 15 residues. Germline CDR1 reads SGHAT; CDR2 reads FQNNGV.

The sequences come from alloreactive CD8+ T cells from a mixed lymphocyte reaction culture, collected before intestinal transplant. Subset: CFSE-low proliferating T cells sorted from approximately 6-day pre-transplant mixed lymphocyte reaction (GvH or HvG direction). The V call is TRBV11-2, the J call TRBJ2-1, with 7 positions matching TRBD2. The sequence derives from a human patient who received an intestinal transplant. The CDR3 loop reads CASSDGSGGYNEQFF. CDR3 sequence (DNA): TGTGCCAGCAGCGACGGATCGGGGGGTTACAATGAGCAGTTCTTC.